Detailed here is one T cell receptor (beta chain). The clone's antigen remains unknown. Base qualities are not recorded, but no much larger clone differs from it by a single base. The sample is drawn from a study of OX40 agonist ivuxolimab in advanced cancers. Turning to the overall study: The costimulatory receptor OX40 (CD134) was targeted by ivuxolimab, a fully human IgG2 agonistic monoclonal antibody. Intravenous ivuxolimab was administered to patients every 2 weeks at six dose levels: 0.01, 0.1, 0.3, 1.5, 3 and 10 mg/kg. Of the approximately 50 dose-escalation patients, hepatocellular carcinoma was present in about 20, melanoma in around 15, renal cell carcinoma in 9 and head and neck cancer in 9. In the dose-escalation cohort, 82.7% of patients were male, and the mean age was about 55 years, with a range of about 23 to 85. Prior anti-PD-1, anti-PD-L1 or anti-CTLA-4 therapy was permitted, and approximately 40% of dose-escalation patients had received checkpoint inhibitors. Partial responses were achieved by three dose-escalation patients, of whom one had hepatocellular carcinoma and two had cutaneous melanoma. Peripheral TCRbeta sequencing was intended to test whether TCR sequence diversity was altered and clonal T-cell expansion was caused by ivuxolimab. The paper describes the monotherapy dose-escalation part (N ≈ 51 patients) of the phase I trial of ivuxolimab.

Between the V and J ends, shortened by 4 bases and 3 bases respectively, the junction contains 7 bases. The cysteine opens and the phenylalanine closes a CDR3 of 12 amino acids. Here the CDR3 DNA is all that survives: 36 bases in frame from base 1. CDR1 and CDR2 are read off the germline V gene (reference sequence) as SEHNR and FQNEAQ. Patients with a history of autoimmune disease or receiving systemic immunosuppression were excluded from the trial. In every dose cohort, peripheral blood was drawn for TCR sequencing at baseline, cycle 4 day 1, and cycle 7 day 1. The samples were drawn from a first-in-human, open-label, multicenter phase I dose-escalation trial of ivuxolimab. Adults with locally advanced or metastatic melanoma, renal cell, hepatocellular, or head and neck squamous cell carcinoma were enrolled in the trial. CD4+ and CD8+ T cells were sorted separately from peripheral blood before TCR sequencing.

The paper's findings and limits, for the study overall: After ivuxolimab, CD8+ T cells had more expanded clones than CD4+ T cells on average. At doses of 0.1 to 3.0 mg/kg, clonal expansion of both CD4+ and CD8+ blood T cells was observed from baseline to week 6. Which antigens the clonally expanded peripheral T cells were specific for was not determined. In the 0.1-3.0 mg/kg groups, partial responders had among the lowest normalized peripheral clonal expansion, particularly in CD8+ T cells. Low levels of normalized T-cell clonal expansion were also seen in some patients who did not respond.

Genomic DNA was extracted from sorted cells for sequencing of the TCRbeta CDR3 region. The immunoSEQ Assay was used for sequencing of TCRbeta CDR3 regions. TCRdb took over this immuneACCESS table, retaining in-frame rearrangements with V and J assigned. Such tables are incomplete; in checked studies, under half of the missing clones stem from an unresolved V gene, and the remainder is unexplained. In all, the sample holds around 94,000 clones, and over 75% of those were seen once. Of the sample, approximately 4.2% is held by the ten largest clones. The specimen was CD4+ or CD8+ T cells sorted from blood, collected in a trial of the OX40 agonist ivuxolimab. Recombination linked TRBV7-9 to TRBJ2-7; the D region possibly corresponds to TRBD2 (5 bases align). This TCR was sampled from an adult with an advanced solid tumor such as melanoma, head and neck, liver or kidney cancer. The DNA sequence is as follows: TGTGCCAGCAGCTCCGGGGACTACGAGCAGTACTTC. This is translated as CASSSGDYEQYF.